This entry is about one TCR beta chain. No cognate antigen has been identified for it. Per-base qualities were not stored, and no clone one base away is much larger. Library creation used the immunoSEQ multiplex PCR assay. TCRdb holds this immuneACCESS table with in-frame rearrangements only. Some clones are missing; in checked studies, unresolved V genes explain under half, and the rest has no known cause. Recorded for this sample are some 130,000 clones; approximately 92% of them occurred a single time. 4.5% to 7% of the sample rests with the top ten. The record originates from a study of control samples from healthy donors and cancer patients (dated by TCRdb to 2019 to 2021). Including cysteine and phenylalanine, the CDR3 has 14 amino acids. CDR3 DNA only is kept here, 42 bases in frame from base 1. V is cut by 0 bases and J by 5 bases, and the space between the germline ends is 11 bases. From a lookup of the germline V gene, CDR1 and CDR2 are SGDLS and YYNGEE.

The TCR originated in a young man in good health. The sample consisted of blood. This chain is built from TRBV9 and TRBJ1-2; the D gene identity is not certain. The CDR3 sequence is CASSVDPAGYGYTF. The DNA reads as follows: TGTGCCAGCAGCGTAGACCCAGCGGGTTATGGCTACACCTTC.